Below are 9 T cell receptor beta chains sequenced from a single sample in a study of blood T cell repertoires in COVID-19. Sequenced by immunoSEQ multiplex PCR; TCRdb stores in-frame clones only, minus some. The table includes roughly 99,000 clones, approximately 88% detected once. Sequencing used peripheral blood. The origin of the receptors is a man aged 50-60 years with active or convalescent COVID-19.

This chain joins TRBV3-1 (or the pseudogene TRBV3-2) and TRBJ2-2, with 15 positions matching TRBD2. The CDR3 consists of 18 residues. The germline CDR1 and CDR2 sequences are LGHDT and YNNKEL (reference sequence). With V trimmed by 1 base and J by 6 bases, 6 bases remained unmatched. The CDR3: CASSQAGLAGGVPGELFF. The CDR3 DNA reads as TGTGCCAGCAGCCAAGCGGGACTAGCGGGAGGAGTTCCCGGGGAGCTGTTTTTT.

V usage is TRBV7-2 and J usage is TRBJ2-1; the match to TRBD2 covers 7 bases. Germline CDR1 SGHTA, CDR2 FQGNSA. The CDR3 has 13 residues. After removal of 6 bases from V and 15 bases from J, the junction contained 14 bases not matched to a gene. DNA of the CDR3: TGTGCCAGCAGGAGCGGGACTGCCCTTGTCGGGTTCTTC. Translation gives CASRSGTALVGFF.

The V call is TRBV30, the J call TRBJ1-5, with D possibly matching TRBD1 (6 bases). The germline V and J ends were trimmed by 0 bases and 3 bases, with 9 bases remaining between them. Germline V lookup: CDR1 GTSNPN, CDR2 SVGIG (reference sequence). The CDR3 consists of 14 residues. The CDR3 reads CAWSVTGINQPQHF. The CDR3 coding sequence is TGTGCCTGGAGTGTAACAGGGATCAATCAGCCCCAGCATTTT.

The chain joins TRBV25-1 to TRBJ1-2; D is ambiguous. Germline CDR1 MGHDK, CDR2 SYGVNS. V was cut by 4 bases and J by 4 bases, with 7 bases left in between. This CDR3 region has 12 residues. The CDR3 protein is CASSGSRYGYTF. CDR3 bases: TGTGCCAGCAGTGGTAGCCGCTATGGCTACACCTTC.

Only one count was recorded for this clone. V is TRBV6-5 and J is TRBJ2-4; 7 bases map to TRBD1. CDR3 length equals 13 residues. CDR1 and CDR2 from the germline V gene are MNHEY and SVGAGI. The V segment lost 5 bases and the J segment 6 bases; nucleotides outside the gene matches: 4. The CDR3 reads CASSIRQGNIQYF. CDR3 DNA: TGTGCCAGCAGTATACGACAGGGAAACATTCAGTACTTC.

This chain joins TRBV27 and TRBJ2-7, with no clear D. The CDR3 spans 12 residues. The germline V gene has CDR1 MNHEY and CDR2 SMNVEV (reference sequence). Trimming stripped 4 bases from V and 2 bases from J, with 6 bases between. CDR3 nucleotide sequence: TGTGCCAGCAGTTCGACACCCTACGAGCAGTACTTC. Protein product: CASSSTPYEQYF.

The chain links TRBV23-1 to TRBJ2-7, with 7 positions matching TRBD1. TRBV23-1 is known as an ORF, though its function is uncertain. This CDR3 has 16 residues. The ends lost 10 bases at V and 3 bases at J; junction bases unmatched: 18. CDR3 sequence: CAIQPPTGLRNYEQYF. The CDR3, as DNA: TGCGCCATCCAACCTCCGACAGGGCTAAGGAACTACGAGCAGTACTTC.

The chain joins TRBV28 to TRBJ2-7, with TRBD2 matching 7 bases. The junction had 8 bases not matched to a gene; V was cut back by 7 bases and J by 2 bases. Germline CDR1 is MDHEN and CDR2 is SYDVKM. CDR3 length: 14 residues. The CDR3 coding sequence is TGTGCCAGCATAAGCGGGAAAAGGACCTACGAGCAGTACTTC. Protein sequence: CASISGKRTYEQYF.

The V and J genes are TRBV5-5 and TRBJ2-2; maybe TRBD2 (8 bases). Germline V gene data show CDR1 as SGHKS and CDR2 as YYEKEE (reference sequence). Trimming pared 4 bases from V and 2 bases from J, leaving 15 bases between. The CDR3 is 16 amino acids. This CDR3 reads CASSLREGANTGELFF. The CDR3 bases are TGTGCCAGCAGCCTCCGGGAGGGGGCTAACACCGGGGAGCTGTTTTTT.